The 16 T cell receptor beta chains in this list originate from one sample, sequenced in a study of T cell repertoires in cytomegalovirus infection. TCRdb processed the reads anew with MiXCR; each CDR3 protein has one entry. The sample consists of around 170,000 distinct CDR3 sequences, roughly an eighth of them appearing once. Sequencing used PBMCs. These receptors were collected from a human donor in good health (CMV status not recorded). Some clones in this sample may be carry-over from other donors' samples.

This clonotype was seen a handful of times. This chain uses TRBV20-1 with TRBJ2-7, with D unclear. Per the germline V gene, CDR1 is DFQATT and CDR2 is SNEGSKA (reference sequence). Between the trimmed V and J ends, which lost 6 bases and 3 bases, there was a span of 9 bases. The CDR3 is made up of 11 amino acids. The CDR3 protein is CSADGVYEQYF. Written as DNA, the CDR3 is TGCAGTGCAGATGGGGTCTACGAGCAGTACTTC.

This clonotype occurred many times. The chain employs TRBV28 and TRBJ2-2; tentatively, D is TRBD2 (6 bases). The CDR3 sequence is 17 residues long. Per the germline V gene, CDR1 is MDHEN and CDR2 is SYDVKM. The germline V and J ends were trimmed by 1 base and 0 bases, with 12 bases remaining between them. The CDR3 DNA sequence: TGTGCCAGCAGTTTATTTCCCCAGCGGGCGAACACCGGGGAGCTGTTTTTT. It translates to CASSLFPQRANTGELFF.

The chain combines TRBV19 with TRBJ2-1; 10 nucleotides line up with TRBD2. Per the germline V gene, CDR1 is LNHDA and CDR2 is SQIVND (reference sequence). The CDR3 extends over 15 amino acids. Germline trimming cut 8 bases from V and 1 base from J; bases unmatched to any gene: 5. The chain's CDR3 is CASFGTSESYNEQFF. CDR3 bases: TGTGCCAGTTTCGGGACTAGCGAGTCCTACAATGAGCAGTTCTTC. Filled out from reference TRBV19 and TRBJ2-1, the complete variable domain reads DGGITQSPKYLFRKEGQNVTLSCEQNLNHDAMYWYRQDPGQGLRLIYYSQIVNDFQKGDIAEGYSVSREKKESFPLTVTSAQKNPTAFYLCASFGTSESYNEQFFGPGTRLTVL.

In this sample, this clonotype turned up many times. V is TRBV7-2 and J is TRBJ2-7, with TRBD1 matching 7 bases. The germline V gene encodes CDR1 SGHTA and CDR2 FQGNSA. Germline trimming cut 6 bases from V and 3 bases from J; bases unmatched to any gene: 11. The CDR3 loop spans 15 amino acids. CDR3 nucleotides: TGTGCCAGCAGTCCAAGTCCGGGACAGAACTACGAGCAGTACTTC. This encodes CASSPSPGQNYEQYF.

The chain is built from TRBV2 and TRBJ1-1; the D gene is possibly TRBD1 (6 bases). The V and J ends lost 10 bases and 4 bases respectively, with 22 bases between them. Germline CDR1 reads SNHLY; CDR2 reads FYNNEI. The CDR3 is 15 residues long. This CDR3 is CAIRGSTGVSTEAFF. DNA for the CDR3: TGTGCCATCAGGGGCTCGACAGGCGTGAGCACTGAAGCTTTCTTT.

The chain employs TRBV7-9 and TRBJ1-2; 8 nucleotides line up with TRBD1. The germline gives CDR1 SEHNR, CDR2 FQNEAQ (reference sequence). CDR3 length: 15 amino acids. V shed 5 bases and J 4 bases; nucleotides not matched to a gene: 9. The DNA of the CDR3 is TGTGCCAGCAGCGGTACAGGGGGAGAAGGCTATGGCTACACCTTC. It codes for CASSGTGGEGYGYTF.

The chain employs TRBV20-1 and TRBJ2-5; TRBD1 agrees at 8 bases. Looked up from germline, CDR1 is DFQATT and CDR2 is SNEGSKA (reference sequence). V dropped 5 bases and J dropped 2; count of bases not matched to a gene: 10. The CDR3 consists of 15 residues. CDR3 coding DNA: TGCAGTGCTCCCGGACAGGGACAAAAGCAAGAGACCCAGTACTTC. Its protein product is CSAPGQGQKQETQYF.

The CDR3 DNA reads as TGTGCCAGCAGCTTTTTGGTTGGCACTGAAGCTTTCTTT. Translated: CASSFLVGTEAFF. V usage is TRBV7-3 and J usage is TRBJ1-1; D unclear. CDR1 and CDR2 from the germline V gene are SGHTA and FQGTGA. The CDR3 totals 13 residues. V lost 3 bases and J 4 bases, leaving 9 bases between the germline ends.

This clonotype was counted at least ten times. V and J are TRBV7-2 and TRBJ2-3; 9 nucleotides agree with TRBD2. The germline gives CDR1 SGHTA, CDR2 FQGNSA. The CDR3 length is 16 residues. V shed 1 base, J shed 7 bases, and the junction held 9 bases outside the gene matches. DNA of the CDR3: TGTGCCAGCAGCTTAGAGCGGGGGGCCCGCCGGCATACGCAGTATTTT. It encodes CASSLERGARRHTQYF.

This clonotype was seen a handful of times. V usage is TRBV18 and J usage is TRBJ2-1; 7 nucleotides match TRBD1. In germline, CDR1 is KGHSH, CDR2 LQKENI. J gave up 14 bases and V 5 bases, and 9 bases lay outside the gene matches. The CDR3 runs 12 residues. The CDR3 DNA reads as TGTGCCAGCTCATCCATCGACAGGGTGAAGTTCTTC. This translates into CASSSIDRVKFF.

This clonotype was counted only a few times. The genes are TRBV5-1 and TRBJ1-2, with a possible D match to TRBD1 (6 bases). Per the germline V gene, CDR1 is SGHRS and CDR2 is YFSETQ. The CDR3 extends over 13 amino acids. With 4 bases removed from V and 6 bases from J, the gap between germline ends came to 13 bases. DNA of the CDR3: TGCGCCAGCAGCCTAGGGGGGGGTGATGGCTACACCTTC. Its protein product is CASSLGGGDGYTF.

This chain links TRBV20-1 with TRBJ1-5; D possibly corresponds to TRBD1 (5 bases). The CDR3 covers 16 residues. V was cut by 0 bases and J by 0 bases, with 12 bases left in between. Per germline, CDR1 DFQATT and CDR2 SNEGSKA (reference sequence). The CDR3 bases are TGCAGTGCTAGAGATCTAAGGCAGGGTAGCAATCAGCCCCAGCATTTT. It specifies CSARDLRQGSNQPQHF.

The chain joins TRBV12-5 to TRBJ2-5, with 8 nucleotides matching TRBD1. J lost 6 bases, V lost 7 bases, and 10 bases had no gene match. CDR1 and CDR2 (germline): LGHNT, FRNRAP. The CDR3 runs 14 residues. Here the CDR3 reads CASVPSGGGQTQYF. Written as DNA, the CDR3 is TGTGCTAGTGTGCCCTCAGGGGGCGGTCAGACCCAGTACTTC.

This clonotype occurred many times. The rearrangement joins TRBV7-6 to TRBJ1-3, with TRBD1 as a possible D gene (5 bases). CDR1 and CDR2 from the germline V gene are SGHVS and FNYEAQ. The CDR3 has 16 amino acids. V shed 4 bases and J shed 0 bases, with 13 bases lying between them. The CDR3 bases are TGTGCCAGCAGCTCCAAGGGGTCATACTCTGGAAACACCATATATTTT. Its translation: CASSSKGSYSGNTIYF.

In regard to this clonotype: Since a much larger clone is just one base distant, this may be a read error. This chain connects TRBV6-2 or TRBV6-3 to TRBJ1-4; weak D call: TRBD1 (6 bases). This CDR3 contains 11 residues. CDR1 MNHEY and CDR2 SVGEGT come from the germline V gene. The CDR3 sequence is CAIGQSEKLVF. The CDR3, as DNA: TGTGCCATCGGACAGAGTGAAAAACTGGTTTTT.

This chain joins TRBV5-1 and TRBJ2-5, with D hard to call. The CDR3 covers 16 residues. Germline V gives CDR1 SGHRS, CDR2 YFSETQ. Trimming pared 0 bases from V and 3 bases from J, leaving 15 bases between. Here the CDR3 reads CASSLEPGRGKETQYF. The CDR3 DNA reads TGCGCCAGCAGCTTGGAACCGGGCCGTGGGAAAGAGACCCAGTACTTC.